This record looks at one T cell receptor (beta chain) sequence and its context. TCRdb's table, derived via immunoSEQ multiplex PCR, lists solely in-frame clones and lacks some. Of approximately 100,000 clones in the sample, less than 95% were seen once. This entry is derived from a study of OX40 agonist ivuxolimab in advanced cancers. V shed 0 bases and J shed 4 bases, with 10 bases lying between them. The germline V gene has CDR1 WNHNN and CDR2 SYGVQD (reference sequence). This CDR3 comprises 16 residues. Sequenced here: CD4+ or CD8+ T cells sorted from blood, sampled in a trial of the OX40 agonist ivuxolimab. The TCR sequence derives from an adult with an advanced solid tumor such as melanoma, head and neck, liver or kidney cancer. This rearrangement joins TRBV10-1 to TRBJ2-6; D is unresolved. CDR3 in amino acids: CASSESEVTGANVLTF. The CDR3 DNA reads as TGCGCCAGCAGTGAGTCCGAGGTAACAGGGGCCAACGTCCTGACTTTC.